This T cell receptor (beta chain) comes out of a study of blood T cell repertoires in COVID-19. Measured with immunoSEQ multiplex PCR; TCRdb has only the in-frame clones, and not every one. This sample yields 62,000 or so clones, of which 80% to 90% are seen a single time; 2.7% belongs to the top ten. The clonotype comes from a man in his fifties or sixties with acute or convalescent COVID-19. The sequenced material came from peripheral blood.

In DNA, the CDR3 is TGTGCTAGTGGTTTGTCCCTGGGACTAGCGGGAGCCGGTGAGCAGTTCTTC. It specifies CASGLSLGLAGAGEQFF. This sequence joins TRBV12-5 and TRBJ2-1; 14 bases are a match to TRBD2. With V trimmed by 2 bases and J by 9 bases, 9 bases remained unmatched. Per germline, CDR1 LGHNT and CDR2 FRNRAP. This CDR3 comprises 17 residues.